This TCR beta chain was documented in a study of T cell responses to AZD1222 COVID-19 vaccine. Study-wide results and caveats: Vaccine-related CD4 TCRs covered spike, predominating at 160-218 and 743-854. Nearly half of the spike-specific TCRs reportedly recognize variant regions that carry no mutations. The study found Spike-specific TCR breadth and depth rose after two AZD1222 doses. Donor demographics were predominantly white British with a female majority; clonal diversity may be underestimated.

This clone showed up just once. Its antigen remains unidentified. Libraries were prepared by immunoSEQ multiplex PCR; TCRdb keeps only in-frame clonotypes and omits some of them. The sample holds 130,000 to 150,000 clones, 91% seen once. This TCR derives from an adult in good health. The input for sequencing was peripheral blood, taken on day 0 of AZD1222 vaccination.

CDR3 loop: CASSPERGNYGYTF. CDR3 DNA: TGTGCCAGCAGCCCGGAAAGGGGTAACTATGGCTACACCTTC. This rearrangement joins TRBV3-1 (or the pseudogene TRBV3-2) to TRBJ1-2, with D maybe TRBD1 (5 bases). Trimming removed 4 bases at V and 1 base at J, with 10 bases between. This CDR3 comprises 14 residues. Germline CDR1 reads LGHDT; CDR2 reads YNNKEL (reference sequence).